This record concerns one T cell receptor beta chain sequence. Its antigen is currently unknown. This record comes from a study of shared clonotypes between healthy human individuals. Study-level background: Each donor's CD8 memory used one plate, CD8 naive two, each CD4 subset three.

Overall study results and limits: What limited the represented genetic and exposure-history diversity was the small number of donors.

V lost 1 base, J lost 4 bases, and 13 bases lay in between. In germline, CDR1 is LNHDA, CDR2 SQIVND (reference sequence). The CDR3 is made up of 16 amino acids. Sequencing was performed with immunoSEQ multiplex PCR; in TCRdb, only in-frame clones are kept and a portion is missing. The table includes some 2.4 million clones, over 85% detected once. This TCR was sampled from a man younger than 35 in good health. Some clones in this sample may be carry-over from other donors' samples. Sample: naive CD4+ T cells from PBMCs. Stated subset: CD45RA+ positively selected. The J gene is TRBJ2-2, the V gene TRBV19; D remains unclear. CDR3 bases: TGTGCCAGTAGTATAGTTGCCAGGATGGGCACCGGGGAGCTGTTTTTT. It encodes CASSIVARMGTGELFF.